The 26 T cell receptor beta chains below all came from one sample that was sequenced in a study of T cell repertoires in cytomegalovirus infection. TCRdb redid the calling of the reads with MiXCR, one entry per CDR3 protein. The repertoire consists of almost 300,000 distinct CDR3 sequences, with around 10% occurring once and the leading ten covering less than 3%. Sequencing was performed on PBMCs. Receptors originate from a human donor in good health (CMV status not recorded). Some clones in this sample may be carry-over from other donors' samples.

This clonotype appeared many times. The chain carries TRBV28 and TRBJ1-1; D gene unclear. The V gene lost 6 bases and the J gene lost 1 base, with 9 bases spanning the gap. The CDR3 contains 13 residues. CDR1 MDHEN and CDR2 SYDVKM come from the germline V gene. For the CDR3, the DNA is TGTGCCAGCAGCTACCCACAGAACACTGAAGCTTTCTTT. Protein sequence: CASSYPQNTEAFF. Full variable domain (remainder filled in from reference TRBV28 and TRBJ1-1): DVKVTQSSRYLVKRTGEKVFLECVQDMDHENMFWYRQDPGLGLRLIYFSYDVKMKEKGDIPEGYSVSREKKERFSLILESASTNQTSMYLCASSYPQNTEAFFGQGTRLTVV.

This sequence joins TRBV5-6 and TRBJ2-2; D is ambiguous. Germline CDR1 SGHDT, CDR2 YYEEEE. This CDR3 spans 17 amino acids. Trimming removed 1 base from V and 1 base from J, with 14 bases in between. CDR3 sequence (DNA): TGTGCCAGCAGCTTGCAAGGAGCCACAGTGAACACCGGGGAGCTGTTTTTT. This translates into CASSLQGATVNTGELFF.

This clonotype was seen ten or more times. The chain couples TRBV19 to TRBJ2-6; D might be TRBD1 or TRBD2, each matching 5 bases. The V gene lost 3 bases and the J gene lost 2 bases, with 8 bases spanning the gap. Germline V gene data show CDR1 as LNHDA and CDR2 as SQIVND (reference sequence). The CDR3 is 15 amino acids. CDR3 region: CASSIPGPGANVLTF. The CDR3 DNA follows: TGTGCCAGTAGTATTCCGGGACCTGGGGCCAACGTCCTGACTTTC.

The table lists this clonotype with many counts. V is TRBV7-9 and J is TRBJ1-4; D remains unclear. Germline lookup yields CDR1 SEHNR and CDR2 FQNEAQ (reference sequence). Trimming stripped 1 base from V and 7 bases from J, with 13 bases between. This CDR3 spans 15 amino acids. The chain's CDR3 is CASSLGARRGEKLFF. Written as DNA, the CDR3 is TGTGCCAGCAGCTTAGGCGCAAGACGGGGTGAAAAACTGTTTTTT. Supplemented by reference TRBV7-9 and TRBJ1-4, the full variable domain reads DTGVSQNPRHKITKRGQNVTFRCDPISEHNRLYWYRQTLGQGPEFLTYFQNEAQLEKSRLLSDRFSAERPKGSFSTLEIQRTEQGDSAMYLCASSLGARRGEKLFFGSGTQLSVL.

This clonotype occurred a few times. V gene TRBV20-1 combines with J gene TRBJ2-5; D is possibly TRBD1 (5 bases). From germline, CDR1 is DFQATT and CDR2 SNEGSKA (reference sequence). The CDR3 runs 12 residues. V dropped 6 bases and J dropped 8 bases, with 16 bases sitting between them. The chain's CDR3 is CSATRVSETQYF. The DNA for the CDR3 is TGCAGTGCCACCAGGGTATCCGAAACCCAGTACTTC.

The chain is built from TRBV7-4 and TRBJ1-6; D call uncertain. CDR3 length: 12 amino acids. V gave up 6 bases and J gave up 16 bases, with 16 bases separating them. Per germline, CDR1 SGHVT and CDR2 SQSDAQ. The CDR3 coding sequence is TGTGCCAGCAGTTCTGCCTCGGTGTTACTCCACTTT. Protein sequence: CASSSASVLLHF.

The rearrangement joins TRBV11-2 to TRBJ2-1; TRBD2 aligns across 14 bases. The CDR3 consists of 17 residues. The germline CDR1 and CDR2 sequences are SGHAT and FQNNGV. The V and J ends lost 3 bases and 3 bases, in that order; junction bases with no gene match: 4. CDR3 in DNA: TGTGCCAGCAGCTTCTGGACTAGCGGGGGGTTCTACAATGAGCAGTTCTTC. This gives the protein CASSFWTSGGFYNEQFF.

A single count supports this clonotype. Since a much larger clone is just one base distant, this may be a read error. This chain connects TRBV5-1 to TRBJ2-1, with D possibly being TRBD1 or TRBD2 (5 bases each). Germline V gene lookup returns CDR1 SGHRS and CDR2 YFSETQ. The CDR3 runs 14 residues. This CDR3 reads CASSFGARDNEQSF. CDR3 DNA sequence: TGCGCCAGCAGCTTCGGGGCAAGAGACAATGAGCAGTCCTTC.

This clonotype came up many times. V and J are TRBV7-2 and TRBJ2-1; TRBD2 matches at 10 bases. The CDR3 has 16 amino acids. V shed 4 bases and J 7 bases; nucleotides not matched to a gene: 10. From germline, CDR1 is SGHTA and CDR2 FQGNSA. In DNA form, the CDR3 reads TGTGCCAGCAGCTCACAAGCGGGGGGGCCTGGGAATGAGCAGTTCTTC. Translation gives CASSSQAGGPGNEQFF. Looking up the rest from reference TRBV7-2 and TRBJ2-1 gives the full variable domain: GAGVSQSPSNKVTEKGKDVELRCDPISGHTALYWYRQSLGQGLEFLIYFQGNSAPDKSGLPSDRFSAERTGGSVSTLTIQRTQQEDSAVYLCASSSQAGGPGNEQFFGPGTRLTVL.

This clonotype was observed at least ten times. CDR3 DNA: TGTGCCAGCAGCTCTGGACAGGGCGCAGATACGCAGTATTTT. It is translated as CASSSGQGADTQYF. J is TRBJ2-3 and V is TRBV7-9, with 8 bases fitting TRBD1. Germline loops: CDR1 SEHNR, CDR2 FQNEAQ (reference sequence). V lost 4 bases and J lost 4; bases outside the gene matches: 4. This CDR3 region has 14 residues.

This clonotype was recorded many times. The chain carries TRBV6-5 and TRBJ1-1; D remains ambiguous. The V gene lost 2 bases and the J gene lost 7 bases, with 8 bases spanning the gap. The CDR3 runs 12 residues. Per germline, CDR1 MNHEY and CDR2 SVGAGI. The CDR3 spells CASSYRGSEAFF. The CDR3 nucleotides read TGTGCCAGCAGTTACCGCGGCAGTGAAGCTTTCTTT.

At least ten counts were recorded for this clonotype. This chain connects TRBV5-1 to TRBJ2-1, with TRBD2 matching 11 bases. Germline CDR1 and CDR2: SGHRS and YFSETQ. There are 16 residues in the CDR3. Trimming cost V 2 bases and J 7 bases; bases outside gene matches: 8. Written as DNA, the CDR3 is TGCGCCAGCAGCTTAAATAGCGGGGGGGCCGGGAATGAGCAGTTCTTC. This gives the protein CASSLNSGGAGNEQFF. Together with reference TRBV5-1 and TRBJ2-1, the CDR3 gives the full variable domain: KAGVTQTPRYLIKTRGQQVTLSCSPISGHRSVSWYQQTPGQGLQFLFEYFSETQRNKGNFPGRFSGRQFSNSRSEMNVSTLELGDSALYLCASSLNSGGAGNEQFFGPGTRLTVL.

This chain links TRBV11-3 with TRBJ1-5; 9 bases match TRBD1. The V segment lost 5 bases and the J segment 1 base; nucleotides outside the gene matches: 12. Germline V lookup: CDR1 SGHNT, CDR2 YENEEA. The CDR3 is made up of 18 amino acids. Here the CDR3 reads CASSPNRDRELSNQPQHF. CDR3 DNA sequence: TGTGCCAGCAGCCCCAATCGGGACAGGGAGTTGAGCAATCAGCCCCAGCATTTT.

V and J are TRBV9 and TRBJ1-1; 12 nucleotides match TRBD1. Per the germline V gene, CDR1 is SGDLS and CDR2 is YYNGEE. This CDR3 region has 17 residues. V gave up 0 bases and J gave up 1 base; unmatched junction bases: 4. The CDR3 loop reads CASSVVGQGAANTEAFF. As DNA, the CDR3 is TGTGCCAGCAGCGTAGTGGGACAGGGGGCTGCGAACACTGAAGCTTTCTTT.

This clonotype was detected once. The V call is TRBV7-2, the J call TRBJ2-3; 14 positions match TRBD2. J gave up 10 bases and V 4 bases, and 16 bases lay outside the gene matches. CDR3 size: 18 residues. Germline-derived CDR1 and CDR2 are SGHTA and FQGNSA. The CDR3 spells CASSSRTSGGFISIPQYF. The CDR3 coding sequence is TGTGCCAGCAGCTCCCGGACTAGCGGGGGGTTTATCTCAATACCGCAGTATTTT.

This clonotype was seen a few times. Written as DNA, the CDR3 is TGCAGTGCTAGTGGCGACAGTTCCAATCAGCCCCAGCATTTT. It specifies CSASGDSSNQPQHF. The V gene is TRBV20-1, the J gene TRBJ1-5, with D possibly matching TRBD1 (5 bases). Between the trimmed V and J ends, which lost 3 bases and 3 bases, there was a span of 12 bases. The germline V gene encodes CDR1 DFQATT and CDR2 SNEGSKA (reference sequence). The CDR3 has 14 residues.

In this sample, this clonotype turned up a few times. V is TRBV19 and J is TRBJ1-2, with TRBD1 matching over 7 bases. This CDR3 is built from 14 residues. Germline V lookup: CDR1 LNHDA, CDR2 SQIVND (reference sequence). V was clipped by 4 bases and J by 7 bases; unmatched bases: 9. CDR3 nucleotide sequence: TGTGCCAGTAGTACTCGACAGGGAGGTGTTGGCTACACCTTC. This codes for CASSTRQGGVGYTF.

The chain carries TRBV9 and TRBJ1-5, with D perhaps TRBD1 (6 bases). Germline CDR1 SGDLS, CDR2 YYNGEE. V lost 1 base, J lost 7 bases, and 9 bases lay in between. The CDR3 totals 13 residues. Written as DNA, the CDR3 is TGTGCCAGCAGCGTACACGGGGGCCAGCCCCAGCATTTT. Protein sequence: CASSVHGGQPQHF. The variable domain in full, with the rest retrieved from reference TRBV9 and TRBJ1-5, is DSGVTQTPKHLITATGQRVTLRCSPRSGDLSVYWYQQSLDQGLQFLIQYYNGEERAKGNILERFSAQQFPDLHSELNLSSLELGDSALYFCASSVHGGQPQHFGDGTRLSIL.

At least ten counts were recorded for this clonotype. The gene calls are TRBV6-5 and TRBJ1-2; 7 bases are a match to TRBD1. J was trimmed by 6 bases and V by 4 bases; bases with no gene match: 11. CDR1 and CDR2 (germline): MNHEY, SVGAGI. The CDR3 sequence is 15 residues long. In DNA form, the CDR3 reads TGTGCCAGCAGTTCCAACGGGGACAGAGCTGATGGCTACACCTTC. Its translation: CASSSNGDRADGYTF.

This clonotype was recorded many times. The CDR3 sequence is CASSQDAVTDTQYF. For the CDR3, the DNA is TGCGCCAGCAGCCAAGATGCAGTCACAGATACGCAGTATTTT. The chain carries TRBV4-1 and TRBJ2-3; D uncertain. Germline CDR1 reads MGHRA; CDR2 reads YSYEKL. The CDR3 length is 14 residues. With 0 bases removed from V and 2 bases from J, the gap between germline ends came to 6 bases.

Ten or more counts support this clonotype. The chain carries TRBV29-1 and TRBJ2-1; weak D call: TRBD1 (7 bases). The germline CDR1 and CDR2 sequences are SQVTM and ANQGSEA. V shed 6 bases and J shed 6 bases, with 15 bases lying between them. The CDR3 is made up of 13 amino acids. CDR3 bases: TGCAGCGTCGAGACAGGGAGGTTCAATGAGCAGTTCTTC. This sequence encodes CSVETGRFNEQFF.

The sample holds a few counts of this clonotype. The V call is TRBV4-2, the J call TRBJ2-1, with 7 bases aligning to TRBD1. This CDR3 region has 18 residues. With 1 base clipped from V and 3 bases from J, the junction kept 12 bases outside the gene matches. Per the germline V gene, CDR1 is LGHNA and CDR2 is YNFKEQ. As DNA, the CDR3 is TGTGCCAGCAGCCAAGTCTTCTCCGGGACAGCCTTCTACAATGAGCAGTTCTTC. This gives the protein CASSQVFSGTAFYNEQFF.

There are many counts of this clonotype. V usage is TRBV28 and J usage is TRBJ2-7; no reliable D call. CDR1 is MDHEN, CDR2 SYDVKM, per germline. The CDR3 is made up of 11 amino acids. V lost 3 bases to trimming and J lost 3 bases, with 3 bases between them. The CDR3 nucleotides read TGTGCCAGCAGTTTGAACTACGAGCAGTACTTC. Its protein product is CASSLNYEQYF. Combining the CDR3 with reference TRBV28 and TRBJ2-7 gives the whole variable domain DVKVTQSSRYLVKRTGEKVFLECVQDMDHENMFWYRQDPGLGLRLIYFSYDVKMKEKGDIPEGYSVSREKKERFSLILESASTNQTSMYLCASSLNYEQYFGPGTRLTVT.

This clonotype was detected many times. This chain uses TRBV6-2 or TRBV6-3 with TRBJ1-5; D uncertain. Germline V gene lookup returns CDR1 MNHEY and CDR2 SVGEGT. CDR3 size: 14 residues. V lost 7 bases, J lost 0 bases, and 10 bases lay in between. The CDR3 DNA sequence: TGTGCCAGCACCAGGCAGAATAGCAATCAGCCCCAGCATTTT. Protein product: CASTRQNSNQPQHF.

This clonotype was seen repeatedly, ten times or more. The V gene is TRBV7-2, the J gene TRBJ2-6, with TRBD1 identical over 8 bases. Trimming at V came to 4 bases and at J to 3 bases, leaving 2 bases not matched to a gene. CDR1 and CDR2 (germline): SGHTA, FQGNSA. CDR3 size: 15 residues. CDR3 loop: CASSSDRGGANVLTF. The DNA of the CDR3 is TGTGCCAGCAGCTCCGACAGGGGTGGGGCCAACGTCCTGACTTTC.

There are many counts of this clonotype. The V call is TRBV7-9, the J call TRBJ2-2; D gene ambiguous. Trimming took 5 bases from V and 5 from J, leaving 3 bases between them. Germline CDR1 and CDR2: SEHNR and FQNEAQ (reference sequence). This CDR3 has 11 residues. The CDR3: CASSITGELFF. Written as DNA, the CDR3 is TGTGCCAGCAGCATAACCGGGGAGCTGTTTTTT.